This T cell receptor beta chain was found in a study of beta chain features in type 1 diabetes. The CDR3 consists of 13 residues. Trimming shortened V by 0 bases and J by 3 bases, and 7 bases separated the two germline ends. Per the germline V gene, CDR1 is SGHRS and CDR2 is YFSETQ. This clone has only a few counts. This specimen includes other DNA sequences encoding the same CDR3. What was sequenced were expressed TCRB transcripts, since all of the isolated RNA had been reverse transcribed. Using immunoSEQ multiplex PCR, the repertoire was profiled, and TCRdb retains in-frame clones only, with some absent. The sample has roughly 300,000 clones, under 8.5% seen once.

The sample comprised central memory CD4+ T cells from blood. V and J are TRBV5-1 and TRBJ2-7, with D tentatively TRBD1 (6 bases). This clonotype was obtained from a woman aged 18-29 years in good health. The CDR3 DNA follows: TGCGCCAGCAGCTTGGAACAGGGCTACGAGCAGTACTTC. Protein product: CASSLEQGYEQYF.